Each of the 22 T cell receptor beta chains below was sequenced from the same sample in a study of T cell repertoires in cytomegalovirus infection. TCRdb redid the calling of the reads with MiXCR, one entry per CDR3 protein. This table has 200,000 or so distinct CDR3 sequences, over 25% appearing once. The sequencing input was PBMCs. Every receptor here comes from a human donor in good health (CMV status not recorded). Some clones in this sample may be carry-over from other donors' samples.

This clonotype was seen many times. The chain couples TRBV20-1 to TRBJ2-7, with D possibly TRBD2 on 5 matching bases. Germline V lookup: CDR1 DFQATT, CDR2 SNEGSKA (reference sequence). Trimming cost V 0 bases and J 6 bases, with 12 bases left between them. CDR3 length: 13 amino acids. CDR3 protein: CSARDPPGSEQYF. CDR3 nucleotide sequence: TGCAGTGCTAGAGATCCACCGGGGAGCGAGCAGTACTTC.

The chain uses TRBV7-8 and TRBJ1-1, with D possibly matching TRBD1 (5 bases). V gave up 5 bases and J gave up 8 bases, with 15 bases separating them. This CDR3 contains 13 residues. The germline gives CDR1 SGHVS, CDR2 FQNEAQ. In nucleotides, the CDR3 is TGTGCCAGCAGCCCCAACACAGGCTGGGAAGCTTTCTTT. As protein: CASSPNTGWEAFF.

This chain joins TRBV10-2 and TRBJ2-7, with 9 nucleotides matching TRBD1. The trim removed 6 bases at V and 2 bases at J, leaving 8 bases unmatched. Per the germline V gene, CDR1 is WSHSY and CDR2 is SAAADI. The CDR3 length is 15 residues. The CDR3 DNA is TGCGCCAGCAGACCCCGGGACAGGGCAGCCTACGAGCAGTACTTC. Residues: CASRPRDRAAYEQYF.

This clonotype was detected only a few times. CDR3 nucleotide sequence: TGTGCCAGCAGCACCGAACGACCGAACACCGGGGAGCTGTTTTTT. Protein product: CASSTERPNTGELFF. The gene calls are TRBV7-6 and TRBJ2-2; D is uncertain. CDR3 length: 15 amino acids. The V gene's germline CDR1 is SGHVS and CDR2 FNYEAQ. V lost 5 bases, J lost 0 bases, and 10 bases lay in between.

The rearrangement joins TRBV7-2 to TRBJ2-4; D gene ambiguous. The CDR3 is 17 amino acids. CDR1 and CDR2 (germline): SGHTA, FQGNSA. V lost 0 bases and J lost 0, with 12 bases in between. In nucleotides, the CDR3 is TGTGCCAGCAGCTTAGCAGGAGCCATTCTAGCCAAAAACATTCAGTACTTC. The encoded protein is CASSLAGAILAKNIQYF.

In this sample, this clonotype turned up a few times. The chain has TRBV7-2 and TRBJ2-7; TRBD2 matches 10 bases. The length of the CDR3 is 15 residues. Germline CDR1 is SGHTA and CDR2 is FQGNSA. The V gene end was trimmed by 3 bases and the J gene end by 4 bases; junction bases not matched to a gene: 6. DNA of the CDR3: TGTGCCAGCAGCTTGCGTAGCGGGGGGTTGTACGAGCAGTACTTC. It yields the protein CASSLRSGGLYEQYF. Full variable domain (remainder filled in from reference TRBV7-2 and TRBJ2-7): GAGVSQSPSNKVTEKGKDVELRCDPISGHTALYWYRQSLGQGLEFLIYFQGNSAPDKSGLPSDRFSAERTGGSVSTLTIQRTQQEDSAVYLCASSLRSGGLYEQYFGPGTRLTVT.

This clonotype appeared a few times. V and J are TRBV4-1 and TRBJ2-7; D unclear. CDR3 size: 13 residues. Germline V gives CDR1 MGHRA, CDR2 YSYEKL. Between the trimmed V and J ends, which lost 1 base and 1 base, there was a span of 5 bases. The CDR3 DNA reads TGCGCCAGCAGCCAAGCCGCGTCCTACGAGCAGTACTTC. Translating gives CASSQAASYEQYF.

V usage is TRBV14 and J usage is TRBJ1-2; possible D gene TRBD1, 6 bases. With 0 bases removed from V and 8 bases from J, the gap between germline ends came to 19 bases. The CDR3 extends over 16 amino acids. Germline V gives CDR1 SGHDN, CDR2 FVKESK. In nucleotides, the CDR3 is TGTGCCAGCAGCCAAGATAGGGGGGCGACACTTGACGGCTACACCTTC. Amino acid sequence: CASSQDRGATLDGYTF. The full variable domain, in which reference TRBV14 and TRBJ1-2 provide the parts outside the CDR3, is EAGVTQFPSHSVIEKGQTVTLRCDPISGHDNLYWYRRVMGKEIKFLLHFVKESKQDESGMPNNRFLAERTGGTYSTLKVQPAELEDSGVYFCASSQDRGATLDGYTFGSGTRLTVV.

This chain connects TRBV19 to TRBJ1-1; D gene unclear. V lost 3 bases, J lost 2 bases, and 10 bases lay in between. Looked up from germline, CDR1 is LNHDA and CDR2 is SQIVND (reference sequence). CDR3 size: 14 residues. The CDR3 sequence: CASSITAFNTEAFF. The CDR3 DNA sequence: TGTGCCAGTAGTATTACTGCCTTTAACACTGAAGCTTTCTTT.

The chain uses TRBV7-4 and TRBJ2-3; 7 bases agree with TRBD1. Germline loops: CDR1 SGHVT, CDR2 SQSDAQ. The CDR3 has 19 amino acids. V was clipped by 3 bases and J by 5 bases; unmatched bases: 20. CDR3 region: CASSLVTGAVRRLVDTQYF. The CDR3 nucleotides are TGTGCCAGCAGCTTGGTAACAGGGGCCGTTAGGCGTCTGGTAGATACGCAGTATTTT.

V gene TRBV7-9 combines with J gene TRBJ2-1; the D is unclear. Looked up from germline, CDR1 is SEHNR and CDR2 is FQNEAQ (reference sequence). V dropped 3 bases and J dropped 6 bases, with 12 bases sitting between them. The length of the CDR3 is 14 residues. Here the CDR3 reads CASSFSGIVNEQFF. The DNA of the CDR3 is TGTGCCAGCAGCTTCTCTGGAATCGTCAATGAGCAGTTCTTC.

This chain connects TRBV19 to TRBJ2-2, with D unclear. Germline assignment: CDR1 LNHDA and CDR2 SQIVND (reference sequence). The CDR3 sequence is 11 residues long. Trimming stripped 4 bases from V and 6 bases from J, with 3 bases between. The CDR3 DNA sequence: TGTGCCAGTAGTAATGCCGGGGAGCTGTTTTTT. Encoded protein: CASSNAGELFF.

This clonotype was seen a handful of times. Here the CDR3 reads CASSFGGVSEQYF. The CDR3 bases are TGTGCCAGCAGCTTTGGTGGAGTTAGCGAGCAGTACTTC. The gene calls are TRBV7-9 and TRBJ2-7; D remains unclear. V was shortened by 3 bases and J by 6 bases, with 12 bases between the two germline ends. The length of the CDR3 is 13 residues. CDR1 SEHNR and CDR2 FQNEAQ come from the germline V gene (reference sequence).

This clonotype has ten or more counts. The rearrangement uses TRBV7-2 and TRBJ1-2; D may be TRBD1 (6 bases). The CDR3 extends over 14 amino acids. Trimming stripped 6 bases from V and 4 bases from J, with 15 bases between. Germline loops: CDR1 SGHTA, CDR2 FQGNSA. CDR3 in amino acids: CASRPPGQAYGYTF. For the CDR3, the DNA is TGTGCCAGCAGACCTCCGGGACAAGCCTATGGCTACACCTTC. Together with reference TRBV7-2 and TRBJ1-2, the CDR3 gives the full variable domain: GAGVSQSPSNKVTEKGKDVELRCDPISGHTALYWYRQSLGQGLEFLIYFQGNSAPDKSGLPSDRFSAERTGGSVSTLTIQRTQQEDSAVYLCASRPPGQAYGYTFGSGTRLTVV.

This clonotype appeared a few times. This chain links TRBV25-1 with TRBJ1-4; D is uncertain. This CDR3 is 14 amino acids long. The V gene's germline CDR1 is MGHDK and CDR2 SYGVNS. V lost 4 bases, J lost 4 bases, and 10 bases lay in between. Here the CDR3 DNA reads TGTGCCAGCAGTGGTGGAGGTGGTAATGAAAAACTGTTTTTT. Protein product: CASSGGGGNEKLFF.

This chain joins TRBV20-1 and TRBJ1-4; no reliable D call. This CDR3 has 15 amino acids. Germline V CDR1 and CDR2: DFQATT, SNEGSKA (reference sequence). Trimming stripped 3 bases from V and 3 bases from J, with 14 bases between. CDR3 coding DNA: TGCAGTGCTAGGGGCGGGAATGTGGCTAATGAAAAACTGTTTTTT. Translated: CSARGGNVANEKLFF.

This clonotype appeared a few times. The chain couples TRBV18 to TRBJ2-7; 7 nucleotides align to TRBD1. The CDR3 totals 13 residues. V dropped 6 bases and J dropped 5; count of bases not matched to a gene: 7. Germline V gene lookup returns CDR1 KGHSH and CDR2 LQKENI. CDR3 bases: TGTGCCAGCTCTCCGACAGGGAGTAACGAGCAGTACTTC. Translating gives CASSPTGSNEQYF.

The chain is built from TRBV27 and TRBJ1-4; the D gene is possibly TRBD1 (5 bases). Germline V gene sequence: CDR1 MNHEY, CDR2 SMNVEV (reference sequence). The CDR3 extends over 14 amino acids. Between the trimmed V and J ends, which lost 3 bases and 7 bases, there was a span of 12 bases. Here the CDR3 reads CASSLGRRIEKLFF. The DNA of the CDR3 is TGTGCCAGCAGTTTGGGACGGCGGATTGAAAAACTGTTTTTT.

The V call is TRBV19, the J call TRBJ2-2; D is uncertain. The V end lost 8 bases, the J end lost 3 bases, and 10 bases lay between the germline ends. The germline CDR1 and CDR2 sequences are LNHDA and SQIVND (reference sequence). The CDR3 is made up of 13 amino acids. The CDR3 protein is CASWQGYTGELFF. CDR3 DNA sequence: TGTGCCAGTTGGCAAGGTTACACCGGGGAGCTGTTTTTT.

With regard to this clonotype: The junction departs from germline at one end; a sequencing error may be responsible. CDR3 protein: CASSLEADSYDSPLHF. In DNA form, the CDR3 reads TGTGCCAGCAGCTTGGAGGCAGATAGCTATGATTCACCCCTCCACTTT. V is TRBV5-4 and J is TRBJ1-6; no definite D call. The CDR3 contains 16 residues. Germline V gives CDR1 SGHNT, CDR2 YYREEE (reference sequence).

The chain carries TRBV28 and TRBJ2-2, with TRBD1 matching 7 bases. Germline assignment: CDR1 MDHEN and CDR2 SYDVKM. J lost 0 bases, V lost 4 bases, and 14 bases had no gene match. The CDR3 runs 19 residues. CDR3 protein: CASSSSGQFSLPNTGELFF. The CDR3 DNA reads as TGTGCCAGCAGTTCGTCGGGACAGTTTTCCCTACCGAACACCGGGGAGCTGTTTTTT. Looking up the rest from reference TRBV28 and TRBJ2-2 gives the full variable domain: DVKVTQSSRYLVKRTGEKVFLECVQDMDHENMFWYRQDPGLGLRLIYFSYDVKMKEKGDIPEGYSVSREKKERFSLILESASTNQTSMYLCASSSSGQFSLPNTGELFFGEGSRLTVL.

This clonotype was detected only a few times. The rearrangement uses TRBV7-2 and TRBJ2-7; D might be TRBD2 (5 bases). Germline CDR1 is SGHTA and CDR2 is FQGNSA. This CDR3 region has 14 residues. V was pared by 3 bases and J by 2 bases, with 11 bases between. The CDR3 nucleotides read TGTGCCAGCAGCTTGGTTGACGGGGCCTACGAGCAGTACTTC. The encoded protein is CASSLVDGAYEQYF.